This T cell receptor beta chain was recovered during a study of shared clonotypes between healthy human individuals. Looking at the study overall: Per donor, three plates held CD4 naive cells, three held CD4 memory, two held CD8 naive and one held CD8 memory.

As for this clone: Its antigen is unidentified.

Study processing details: Junction-only immunoSEQ sequences carried no quality scores, so filtering differed. Measured with immunoSEQ multiplex PCR; TCRdb has only the in-frame clones, and not every one. The V and J calls and clone size are taken from that table; D and trimming were inferred from the DNA. The sample includes more than 550,000 clones, about 91% of them seen just once. CD45RO-negative, CCR7-positively selected cells formed the naive CD8 fraction, excluding terminally differentiated effector memory CD45RA+ cells. Findings and caveats of the study: Some clonotypes were shared by all four sorted-subset donors, while others were not shared. The non-shared ones had lower generation probabilities than the shared ones.

Sequenced: naive CD8+ T cells sorted from blood. The clonotype comes from a man aged 25-40 years in good health.

CDR3 nucleotides: TGTGCCAGCAGTGAATACACGGGAGGGACCTACGAGCAGTACTTC. It encodes CASSEYTGGTYEQYF. The genes are TRBV25-1 and TRBJ2-7; TRBD2 matches at 8 bases. Germline lookup yields CDR1 MGHDK and CDR2 SYGVNS. The junction had 3 bases not matched to a gene; V was cut back by 0 bases and J by 2 bases. The CDR3 covers 15 residues.